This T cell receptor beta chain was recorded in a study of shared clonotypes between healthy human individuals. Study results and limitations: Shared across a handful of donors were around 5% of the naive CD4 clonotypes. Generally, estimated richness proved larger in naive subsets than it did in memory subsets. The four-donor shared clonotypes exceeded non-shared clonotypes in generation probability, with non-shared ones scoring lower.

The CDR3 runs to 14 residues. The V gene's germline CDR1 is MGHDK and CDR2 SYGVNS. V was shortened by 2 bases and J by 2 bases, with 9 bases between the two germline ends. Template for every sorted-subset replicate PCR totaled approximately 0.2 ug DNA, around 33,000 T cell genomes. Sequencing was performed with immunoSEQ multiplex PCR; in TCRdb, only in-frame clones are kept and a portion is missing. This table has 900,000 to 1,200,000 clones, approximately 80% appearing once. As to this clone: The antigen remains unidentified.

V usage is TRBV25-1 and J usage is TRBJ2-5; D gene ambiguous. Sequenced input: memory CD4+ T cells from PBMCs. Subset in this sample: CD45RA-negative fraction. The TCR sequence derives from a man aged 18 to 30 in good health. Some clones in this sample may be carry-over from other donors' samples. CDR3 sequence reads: CASSEEFGQETQYF. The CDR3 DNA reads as TGTGCCAGCAGTGAAGAGTTCGGGCAAGAGACCCAGTACTTC.